The next 29 T cell receptor beta chains were all read from a single sample in a study of TIL therapy for anti-PD-1-resistant metastatic lung cancer. Described time point: pre-treatment sample, taken before nivolumab and TIL therapy. Sequencing used immunoSEQ v3. TCRdb's copy holds only in-frame clones and misses some; the assay was immunoSEQ multiplex PCR. Here the sample spans 50,000 to 65,000 clones, under 75% being singletons. The sample consisted of blood, taken at baseline. All receptors come from a person between 25 and 79 years old with non-small cell lung cancer.

The chain links TRBV9 to TRBJ2-2; TRBD2 aligns across 7 bases. The CDR3 runs 18 residues. V shed 1 base, J shed 3 bases, and the junction held 12 bases outside the gene matches. Germline V gene sequence: CDR1 SGDLS, CDR2 YYNGEE. The CDR3 loop is CASSVTPAAGDDTGELFF. The CDR3 DNA follows: TGTGCCAGCAGCGTAACCCCCGCTGCGGGGGACGACACCGGGGAGCTGTTTTTT. Full variable domain (remainder filled in from reference TRBV9 and TRBJ2-2): DSGVTQTPKHLITATGQRVTLRCSPRSGDLSVYWYQQSLDQGLQFLIQYYNGEERAKGNILERFSAQQFPDLHSELNLSSLELGDSALYFCASSVTPAAGDDTGELFFGEGSRLTVL.

J is TRBJ2-7 and V is TRBV29-1; 7 bases are a match to TRBD1. Losses at the gene ends were 4 bases for V and 1 base for J; bases not matched to a gene: 13. The CDR3 spans 16 residues. CDR1 SQVTM and CDR2 ANQGSEA come from the germline V gene. DNA for the CDR3: TGCAGCGTTGCTCGGGGCGCCGGGACAGCTTCCTACGAGCAGTACTTC. Its translation: CSVARGAGTASYEQYF.

Only a few counts were recorded for this clone. CDR3 in amino acids: CASSEGPGDTIYF. DNA for the CDR3: TGTGCCAGCAGCGAGGGCCCCGGAGACACCATATATTTT. The gene calls are TRBV9 and TRBJ1-3; D unclear. The V gene lost 3 bases and the J gene lost 8 bases, with 12 bases spanning the gap. Per germline, CDR1 SGDLS and CDR2 YYNGEE. The CDR3 consists of 13 residues.

The chain links TRBV2 to TRBJ1-2; no definite D call. With 7 bases removed from V and 4 bases from J, the gap between germline ends came to 10 bases. The germline gives CDR1 SNHLY, CDR2 FYNNEI. The CDR3 sequence is 12 residues long. CDR3 sequence: CASIEISYGYTF. CDR3 DNA sequence: TGTGCCAGCATCGAGATTAGCTATGGCTACACCTTC.

The rearrangement joins TRBV4-2 to TRBJ1-2; 7 bases line up with TRBD1. The V gene end was trimmed by 0 bases and the J gene end by 0 bases; junction bases not matched to a gene: 13. CDR1 and CDR2 from the germline V gene are LGHNA and YNFKEQ. This CDR3 has 19 residues. The CDR3 DNA reads TGTGCCAGCAGCCAAGATACGAAGGGGGCTTACGGGGCTAACTATGGCTACACCTTC. It codes for CASSQDTKGAYGANYGYTF.

This chain links TRBV5-1 with TRBJ1-3; no clear D. The germline CDR1 and CDR2 sequences are SGHRS and YFSETQ. There are 14 residues in the CDR3. Trimming pared 4 bases from V and 1 base from J, leaving 9 bases between. The CDR3 sequence: CASSAQFSGNTIYF. CDR3 coding DNA: TGCGCCAGCAGCGCACAGTTTTCTGGAAACACCATATATTTT. The full variable domain, completed using reference TRBV5-1 and TRBJ1-3, is KAGVTQTPRYLIKTRGQQVTLSCSPISGHRSVSWYQQTPGQGLQFLFEYFSETQRNKGNFPGRFSGRQFSNSRSEMNVSTLELGDSALYLCASSAQFSGNTIYFGEGSWLTVV.

The chain has TRBV18 and TRBJ1-1; 10 nucleotides line up with TRBD1. Germline trimming cut 1 base from V and 7 bases from J; bases unmatched to any gene: 6. The CDR3 spans 15 residues. The germline V gene has CDR1 KGHSH and CDR2 LQKENI. As DNA, the CDR3 is TGTGCCAGCTCACCACAGGTGTGGACAGGGGGTGAAGCTTTCTTT. It translates to CASSPQVWTGGEAFF.

J is TRBJ2-5 and V is TRBV20-1; D gene uncertain. This CDR3 is built from 11 residues. The V gene lost 7 bases and the J gene lost 1 base, with 7 bases spanning the gap. The germline gives CDR1 DFQATT, CDR2 SNEGSKA (reference sequence). Here the CDR3 DNA reads TGCAGTGTCTTTATCCAAGAGACCCAGTACTTC. Translating gives CSVFIQETQYF.

The chain links TRBV6-5 to TRBJ2-7; D is perhaps TRBD1 or TRBD2 (5 bases each). Germline CDR1 and CDR2: MNHEY and SVGAGI. The germline V and J ends were trimmed by 3 bases and 5 bases, with 17 bases remaining between them. The CDR3 loop spans 15 amino acids. DNA for the CDR3: TGTGCCAGCAGTTATAGGGCGGCAGGGAGAAACGAGCAGTACTTC. It translates to CASSYRAAGRNEQYF.

This clone was seen a few times. The chain combines TRBV5-1 with TRBJ2-7; 14 nucleotides align to TRBD2. V shed 5 bases and J 2 bases; nucleotides not matched to a gene: 15. There are 19 residues in the CDR3. Germline CDR1 is SGHRS and CDR2 is YFSETQ. The CDR3 loop reads CASRSVWTSGRPRAYEQYF. CDR3 coding DNA: TGCGCCAGCAGATCTGTGTGGACTAGCGGGAGGCCGAGGGCCTACGAGCAGTACTTC.

The genes are TRBV7-6 and TRBJ1-2; a weak D match, TRBD1 (5 bases). The V end was cut by 2 bases, the J end by 6 bases, with 19 bases between. The length of the CDR3 is 16 residues. Germline CDR1 SGHVS, CDR2 FNYEAQ. CDR3 nucleotide sequence: TGTGCCAGCAGCTTATCCCTTGGGAGGGGTCTACATGGCTACACCTTC. It translates to CASSLSLGRGLHGYTF.

The V gene is TRBV11-3, the J gene TRBJ1-1; no clear D. There are 13 residues in the CDR3. Germline V gives CDR1 SGHNT, CDR2 YENEEA. V was cut by 0 bases and J by 6 bases, with 8 bases left in between. The CDR3 nucleotides are TGTGCCAGCAGCTTAGATTTCTCCGCTGAAGCTTTCTTT. Its translation: CASSLDFSAEAFF.

The rearrangement joins TRBV28 to TRBJ2-2; 8 bases agree with TRBD2. CDR1 is MDHEN and CDR2 is SYDVKM in the germline V gene. The CDR3 covers 16 residues. Germline trimming cut 5 bases from V and 0 bases from J; bases unmatched to any gene: 5. The CDR3 spells CASSRLLAANTGELFF. The DNA of the CDR3 is TGTGCCAGCAGTCGACTACTAGCGGCGAACACCGGGGAGCTGTTTTTT. Full variable domain (outside the CDR3, taken from reference TRBV28 and TRBJ2-2): DVKVTQSSRYLVKRTGEKVFLECVQDMDHENMFWYRQDPGLGLRLIYFSYDVKMKEKGDIPEGYSVSREKKERFSLILESASTNQTSMYLCASSRLLAANTGELFFGEGSRLTVL.

The chain links TRBV1 to TRBJ2-3; the table's D call TRBD2 went unverified against the DNA. TRBV1 is recorded as a pseudogene. This CDR3 region has 16 residues. This CDR3 reads CTSSQVDGGSTDTQYF. The CDR3 bases are TGCACCAGCAGCCAAGTCGACGGGGGAAGCACAGATACGCAGTATTTT.

The chain is built from TRBV6-5 and TRBJ2-5; tentative D call: TRBD2 (6 bases). The V end was cut by 0 bases, the J end by 4 bases, with 9 bases between. The CDR3 runs to 14 residues. In germline, CDR1 is MNHEY, CDR2 SVGAGI. In DNA, the CDR3 is TGTGCCAGCAGTTACTCTCCAGCGGGAGAGACCCAGTACTTC. It specifies CASSYSPAGETQYF.

The table lists this clone with a few counts. The V and J genes are TRBV27 and TRBJ2-7; D tentatively fits TRBD1 or TRBD2 (5 bases each). This CDR3 spans 13 amino acids. Germline CDR1 and CDR2: MNHEY and SMNVEV (reference sequence). V was clipped by 3 bases and J by 4 bases, with 10 bases between them. CDR3 residues: CASSFQEGYEQYF. DNA for the CDR3: TGTGCCAGCAGTTTTCAAGAGGGGTACGAGCAGTACTTC.

This clone was picked up a small number of times. The gene calls are TRBV2 and TRBJ1-1; D unresolved. The CDR3 extends over 14 amino acids. From germline, CDR1 is SNHLY and CDR2 FYNNEI. The V end was cut by 4 bases, the J end by 1 base, with 10 bases between. The DNA for the CDR3 is TGTGCCAGCAGTGGCCCTGAGGGGAACACTGAAGCTTTCTTT. It is translated as CASSGPEGNTEAFF.

V and J are TRBV30 and TRBJ1-2; no clear D gene. CDR1 is GTSNPN and CDR2 is SVGIG in the germline V gene (reference sequence). V dropped 5 bases and J dropped 8 bases, with 12 bases sitting between them. The CDR3 consists of 11 residues. The DNA of the CDR3 is TGTGCCTGGGGGGAGGGTGGCGGCTACACCTTC. Translating gives CAWGEGGGYTF. The full variable domain, its missing parts supplied by reference TRBV30 and TRBJ1-2, is SQTIHQWPATLVQPVGSPLSLECTVEGTSNPNLYWYRQAAGRGLQLLFYSVGIGQISSEVPQNLSASRPQDRQFILSSKKLLLSDSGFYLCAWGEGGGYTFGSGTRLTVV.

The V call is TRBV2, the J call TRBJ2-7; the D is unclear. The CDR3 has 11 amino acids. Trimming removed 8 bases at V and 4 bases at J, with 9 bases between. CDR1 and CDR2 (germline): SNHLY, FYNNEI. Written as DNA, the CDR3 is TGTGCCAGCGAAACTGGGTACGAGCAGTACTTC. This translates into CASETGYEQYF.

The V and J genes are TRBV19 and TRBJ1-2; the D gene is possibly TRBD1 (5 bases). This CDR3 region has 9 residues. V shed 9 bases and J shed 7 bases, with 6 bases lying between them. Germline V gene data show CDR1 as LNHDA and CDR2 as SQIVND (reference sequence). CDR3 residues: CARGGGYTF. The CDR3 nucleotides read TGTGCCAGGGGGGGTGGCTACACCTTC.

This clone was seen only a few times. The chain is built from TRBV18 and TRBJ2-3; 7 bases are shared with TRBD2. The germline V gene encodes CDR1 KGHSH and CDR2 LQKENI. The CDR3 is made up of 15 amino acids. V gave up 4 bases and J gave up 6 bases; unmatched junction bases: 10. DNA for the CDR3: TGTGCCAGCTCACGCTACGGGGGGTTCGAGGATACGCAGTATTTT. This sequence encodes CASSRYGGFEDTQYF.

Of note for this clone: This CDR3 is also generated by other DNA sequences in the sample. This chain joins TRBV30 and TRBJ1-5, with no clear D. The germline V gene has CDR1 GTSNPN and CDR2 SVGIG (reference sequence). The CDR3 has 13 amino acids. Trimming took 0 bases from V and 4 from J, leaving 7 bases between them. In nucleotides, the CDR3 is TGTGCCTGGAGTGTCCAGGATAATCAGCCCCAGCATTTT. Amino acid sequence: CAWSVQDNQPQHF.

This clone was seen more than once but under ten times. The V gene is TRBV6-1, the J gene TRBJ2-7, with TRBD1 identical over 9 bases. The V and J ends lost 2 bases and 6 bases, in that order; junction bases with no gene match: 8. The CDR3 length is 15 residues. From germline, CDR1 is MNHNS and CDR2 SASEGT. The CDR3 DNA reads as TGTGCCAGCAGTGAATGGGGACAGGGTACTGGCGAGCAGTACTTC. It specifies CASSEWGQGTGEQYF.

V gene TRBV7-8 combines with J gene TRBJ2-3, with D unclear. Trimming shortened V by 4 bases and J by 2 bases, and 4 bases separated the two germline ends. Germline CDR1 SGHVS, CDR2 FQNEAQ. The CDR3 loop spans 12 amino acids. The CDR3 is CASSSFTDTQYF. For the CDR3, the DNA is TGTGCCAGCAGCTCCTTCACAGATACGCAGTATTTT.

CDR3 coding DNA: TGTGCCAGCAGCACTTGGGACAGAAACTATGGCTACACCTTC. Translating it yields CASSTWDRNYGYTF. The V gene is TRBV7-9, the J gene TRBJ1-2; 7 bases line up with TRBD1. The V gene's germline CDR1 is SEHNR and CDR2 FQNEAQ (reference sequence). CDR3 length: 14 residues. V dropped 5 bases and J dropped 2; count of bases not matched to a gene: 5.

The chain employs TRBV5-6 and TRBJ1-2; no firm D call. The CDR3 covers 16 residues. Trimming took off 4 bases at V and 4 bases at J, with 20 bases between the two ends. The germline CDR1 and CDR2 sequences are SGHDT and YYEEEE. The CDR3 DNA reads as TGTGCCAGCAGCCTCGCCCAAGGGTCGAGAATCTATGGCTACACCTTC. It encodes CASSLAQGSRIYGYTF.

The V gene is TRBV4-2, the J gene TRBJ2-1; perhaps TRBD2 as D (6 bases). In germline, CDR1 is LGHNA, CDR2 YNFKEQ. Trimming removed 2 bases at V and 3 bases at J, with 14 bases between. This CDR3 comprises 16 residues. DNA of the CDR3: TGTGCCAGCAGCCAAACAATCGGGACTGACTACAATGAGCAGTTCTTC. Translation: CASSQTIGTDYNEQFF.

The chain uses TRBV30 and TRBJ1-4; D is possibly TRBD1 (5 bases). The germline gives CDR1 GTSNPN, CDR2 SVGIG (reference sequence). V gave up 3 bases and J gave up 0 bases, with 5 bases separating them. The CDR3 is made up of 13 amino acids. CDR3 nucleotide sequence: TGTGCCTGGAGCAGGGCAACTAATGAAAAACTGTTTTTT. Amino acids: CAWSRATNEKLFF.

V and J are TRBV29-1 and TRBJ2-5; TRBD2 aligns across 10 bases. The CDR3 totals 12 residues. Germline V CDR1 and CDR2: SQVTM, ANQGSEA. Unmatched junction bases numbered 3, after V lost 8 bases and J lost 3 bases. Here the CDR3 reads CSSLAGEETQYF. The CDR3 nucleotides read TGCAGCTCTCTAGCGGGAGAAGAGACCCAGTACTTC.